Shown below are 32 T cell receptor beta chains from a single sample sequenced in a study of regulatory T cells in long-lasting Graves disease. Time point in this sample: newly diagnosed GD, antithyroid drugs for less than 3 months. Scientists built the TCR library using RNA that was extracted from PBMCs. Arm-PCR of CDR3 regions with iRepertoire HTBI primers generated TCR beta libraries. Each CDR3 protein is one row after TCRdb ran MiXCR on the multiplex PCR reads. The data contain approximately 540,000 distinct CDR3 sequences, more than 10% of them seen just once; the ten biggest clones take up 8.9%. This same sample was also taken into another study, of T cells in Graves' hyperthyroidism and ophthalmopathy.

Material: peripheral blood mononuclear cells (PBMCs), obtained at new diagnosis, from a patient treated with antithyroid drugs. These receptors were taken from a woman in her twenties or thirties with Graves disease.

This clonotype was seen only a few times. As DNA, the CDR3 is TGTGCCAGCAGCTTAGTCCCCCAGGGGGGAGGTAGGTCAAAAGAGCAGTTCTTC. Translation gives CASSLVPQGGGRSKEQFF. V and J are TRBV7-2 and TRBJ2-1; D perhaps matches TRBD1 (7 bases). Looked up from germline, CDR1 is SGHTA and CDR2 is FQGNSA. V shed 1 base and J shed 10 bases, with 26 bases lying between them. The CDR3 extends over 18 amino acids.

The chain carries TRBV9 and TRBJ2-7; D is unresolved. This CDR3 comprises 15 residues. Trimming removed 0 bases at V and 5 bases at J, with 15 bases between. Germline CDR1 reads SGDLS; CDR2 reads YYNGEE. The CDR3 reads CASSVAGAPSHEQYF. In DNA, the CDR3 is TGTGCCAGCAGCGTAGCTGGTGCACCGAGTCACGAGCAGTACTTC.

This chain uses TRBV24-1 with TRBJ2-5, with a tentative D call TRBD1 (6 bases). Trimming cost V 5 bases and J 3 bases, with 15 bases left between them. CDR3 length: 15 amino acids. CDR1 is KGHDR and CDR2 is SFDVKD in the germline V gene. The CDR3 sequence is CATSGAASGEETQYF. CDR3 in DNA: TGTGCCACCAGTGGCGCGGCTTCAGGGGAAGAGACCCAGTACTTC.

This clonotype was seen at least ten times. The chain uses TRBV5-1 and TRBJ2-3; D is unresolved. Germline V gene sequence: CDR1 SGHRS, CDR2 YFSETQ. The V end was cut by 0 bases, the J end by 6 bases, with 14 bases between. CDR3 length equals 15 residues. The CDR3 loop is CASSLGLNPRDTQYF. DNA for the CDR3: TGCGCCAGCAGCTTGGGGCTGAACCCCAGGGATACGCAGTATTTT.

This clonotype has a count of ten or more. The genes are TRBV9 and TRBJ1-5; 10 nucleotides agree with TRBD1. Germline CDR1 is SGDLS and CDR2 is YYNGEE. V shed 3 bases, J shed 5 bases, and the junction held 2 bases outside the gene matches. The CDR3 is 14 residues long. The CDR3 spells CASSGGTGDQPQHF. In nucleotides, the CDR3 is TGTGCCAGCAGCGGCGGGACAGGGGATCAGCCCCAGCATTTT. The variable domain in full, completed from reference TRBV9 and TRBJ1-5, reads DSGVTQTPKHLITATGQRVTLRCSPRSGDLSVYWYQQSLDQGLQFLIQYYNGEERAKGNILERFSAQQFPDLHSELNLSSLELGDSALYFCASSGGTGDQPQHFGDGTRLSIL.

This clonotype was counted ten times or more. The J gene is TRBJ1-1, the V gene TRBV28, with D possibly TRBD1 on 5 matching bases. Per the germline V gene, CDR1 is MDHEN and CDR2 is SYDVKM. The CDR3 has 14 residues. The V end lost 8 bases, the J end lost 0 bases, and 13 bases lay between the germline ends. The CDR3 DNA sequence: TGTGCCAGCCAGGTGGGGGGATTGAACACTGAAGCTTTCTTT. Its protein product is CASQVGGLNTEAFF.

This clonotype was recorded a few times. The chain combines TRBV6-2 or TRBV6-3 with TRBJ2-3; TRBD2 is a possible D gene (6 bases). Per germline, CDR1 MNHEY and CDR2 SVGEGT. The CDR3 runs 16 residues. Trimming removed 5 bases at V and 2 bases at J, with 17 bases between. The CDR3 DNA is TGTGCCAGCAGTGACAACCCAGCGGGCCTCACAGATACGCAGTATTTT. Translation: CASSDNPAGLTDTQYF.

Ten or more counts support this clonotype. V usage is TRBV20-1 and J usage is TRBJ1-2; a possible D gene is TRBD1 (5 bases). CDR3 length equals 16 residues. Germline lookup yields CDR1 DFQATT and CDR2 SNEGSKA (reference sequence). With 0 bases removed from V and 0 bases from J, the gap between germline ends came to 14 bases. This CDR3 is CSARDRMGGSNYGYTF. CDR3 bases: TGCAGTGCTAGAGATCGGATGGGGGGATCTAACTATGGCTACACCTTC.

The rearrangement joins TRBV4-1 to TRBJ2-5, with no clear D. Germline CDR1 reads MGHRA; CDR2 reads YSYEKL. V was trimmed by 0 bases and J by 2 bases, leaving 10 bases between them. This CDR3 contains 15 residues. This chain's CDR3 is CASSQEPDWQETQYF. The CDR3 bases are TGCGCCAGCAGCCAAGAACCCGATTGGCAAGAGACCCAGTACTTC.

This clonotype was observed a few times. The chain carries TRBV6-1 and TRBJ1-6; D perhaps matches TRBD1 (6 bases). V gave up 5 bases and J gave up 0 bases, with 17 bases separating them. This CDR3 has 18 residues. Germline CDR1 reads MNHNS; CDR2 reads SASEGT. The CDR3 region has the DNA TGTGCCAGCAGTCGCTCAACAGGGATCCCCTCCTATAATTCACCCCTCCACTTT. Translated: CASSRSTGIPSYNSPLHF.

There are a few counts of this clonotype. The chain links TRBV20-1 to TRBJ1-5; perhaps TRBD1 as D (5 bases). The CDR3 loop spans 13 amino acids. Trimming pared 5 bases from V and 2 bases from J, leaving 10 bases between. In germline, CDR1 is DFQATT, CDR2 SNEGSKA (reference sequence). CDR3 in amino acids: CSAGGNGNQPQHF. The CDR3 coding sequence is TGCAGTGCTGGGGGGAATGGCAATCAGCCCCAGCATTTT.

This clonotype was seen repeatedly, ten times or more. The chain carries TRBV6-2 or TRBV6-3 and TRBJ2-7; 8 bases match TRBD1. The ends lost 0 bases at V and 5 bases at J; junction bases unmatched: 3. CDR1 MNHEY and CDR2 SVGEGT come from the germline V gene. The CDR3 loop spans 14 amino acids. The CDR3 here is CASSYSAGGHEQYF. The CDR3, as DNA: TGTGCCAGCAGTTACTCCGCAGGGGGCCACGAGCAGTACTTC.

V is TRBV20-1 and J is TRBJ1-3; no reliable D call. The CDR3 totals 14 residues. V shed 1 base and J shed 0 bases, with 7 bases lying between them. Germline V gene lookup returns CDR1 DFQATT and CDR2 SNEGSKA (reference sequence). DNA of the CDR3: TGCAGTGCTAGAGGGGTCTTCTCTGGAAACACCATATATTTT. It yields the protein CSARGVFSGNTIYF.

This clonotype has at least ten counts. The chain links TRBV7-9 to TRBJ2-1; 7 nucleotides line up with TRBD2. The junction had 8 bases not matched to a gene; V was cut back by 0 bases and J by 0 bases. The CDR3 length is 18 residues. Germline values: CDR1 SEHNR, CDR2 FQNEAQ (reference sequence). The DNA for the CDR3 is TGTGCCAGCAGCTTAGCCCAAACTAGCGCCGACTCCTACAATGAGCAGTTCTTC. The encoded protein is CASSLAQTSADSYNEQFF.

This clonotype came up many times. V and J are TRBV7-2 and TRBJ2-3; 10 bases are a match to TRBD1. V trimming: 5 bases; J trimming: 6 bases; junction bases outside the gene matches: 5. This CDR3 comprises 14 residues. CDR1 and CDR2 from the germline V gene are SGHTA and FQGNSA. The chain's CDR3 is CASSEGQGVDTQYF. The CDR3 nucleotides read TGTGCCAGCAGCGAAGGACAGGGGGTGGATACGCAGTATTTT.

About this clonotype itself: The CDR3 end shows no conserved phenylalanine or tryptophan, and so a read error is likely. The rearrangement uses TRBV7-2 and TRBJ1-1, with TRBD1 as a possible D gene (5 bases). There are 15 residues in the CDR3. V was shortened by 8 bases and J by 0 bases, with 16 bases between the two germline ends. Germline CDR1 and CDR2: SGHTA and FQGNSA. CDR3: CASLPGVTMNTEAFL. The CDR3 DNA sequence: TGTGCCAGCCTACCGGGGGTAACGATGAACACTGAAGCTTTCCTT.

This clonotype showed up many times. The chain carries TRBV13 and TRBJ1-1; no firm D call. V dropped 3 bases and J dropped 2 bases, with 10 bases sitting between them. Germline assignment: CDR1 PRHDT and CDR2 FYEKMQ (reference sequence). This CDR3 is 14 amino acids long. CDR3 DNA sequence: TGTGCCAGCAGCTTCGCAGAACCTAACACTGAAGCTTTCTTT. This sequence encodes CASSFAEPNTEAFF.

V and J are TRBV20-1 and TRBJ2-7, with D unresolved. Germline CDR1 and CDR2: DFQATT and SNEGSKA (reference sequence). Trimming took off 4 bases at V and 5 bases at J, with 18 bases between the two ends. The CDR3 is 14 residues long. In nucleotides, the CDR3 is TGCAGTGCTAACGGGCGAATCTTTACTGACGAGCAGTACTTC. Protein sequence: CSANGRIFTDEQYF.

This clonotype came up many times. This sequence joins TRBV6-1 and TRBJ1-3, with 9 bases aligning to TRBD1. The CDR3 runs to 17 residues. Per the germline V gene, CDR1 is MNHNS and CDR2 is SASEGT. Trimming cost V 7 bases and J 0 bases; bases outside gene matches: 10. CDR3 coding DNA: TGTGCCAGCACACCACGGGGGGACAGGGCCTCTGGAAACACCATATATTTT. It specifies CASTPRGDRASGNTIYF.

This clonotype was counted many times. The chain employs TRBV3-1 and TRBJ1-1; D is unresolved. The CDR3 is made up of 15 amino acids. Germline CDR1 is LGHDT and CDR2 is YNNKEL (reference sequence). Trimming removed 1 base from V and 1 base from J, with 10 bases in between. This chain's CDR3 is CASSQGFERNTEAFF. CDR3 DNA sequence: TGTGCCAGCAGCCAAGGTTTCGAGAGGAACACTGAAGCTTTCTTT.

This clonotype came up many times. This CDR3 reads CASSSLSGGMNTEAFF. CDR3 bases: TGTGCCAGCAGCTCCCTGAGTGGAGGGATGAACACTGAAGCTTTCTTT. The chain carries TRBV11-2 and TRBJ1-1; D gene ambiguous. V dropped 4 bases and J dropped 0 bases, with 15 bases sitting between them. The length of the CDR3 is 16 residues. Germline V gene lookup returns CDR1 SGHAT and CDR2 FQNNGV.

This sequence joins TRBV19 and TRBJ1-6; weak D call: TRBD1 (5 bases). CDR3 length: 15 amino acids. The germline gives CDR1 LNHDA, CDR2 SQIVND (reference sequence). V was pared by 10 bases and J by 7 bases, with 20 bases between. The CDR3 DNA sequence: TGTGCCACTACACAGGCGTCGCCCCAAAATTCACCCCTCCACTTT. The encoded protein is CATTQASPQNSPLHF.

This clonotype has at least ten counts. The J gene is TRBJ2-3, the V gene TRBV25-1; 10 bases are a match to TRBD1. Germline assignment: CDR1 MGHDK and CDR2 SYGVNS. The trim removed 7 bases at V and 2 bases at J, leaving 3 bases unmatched. The CDR3 has 14 amino acids. CDR3 sequence (DNA): TGTGCCAGCATCGGGACAGGGGACACAGATACGCAGTATTTT. Its translation is CASIGTGDTDTQYF.

This clonotype was detected ten times or more. This chain uses TRBV11-2 with TRBJ2-1; D possibly corresponds to TRBD2 (5 bases). The CDR3 runs 16 residues. CDR1 and CDR2 from the germline V gene are SGHAT and FQNNGV. The V gene lost 3 bases and the J gene lost 1 base, with 13 bases spanning the gap. The CDR3 nucleotides read TGTGCCAGCAGCTTGGAACTCCGGGGTTCCTACAATGAGCAGTTCTTC. Protein sequence: CASSLELRGSYNEQFF.

In regard to this clonotype: A read error is possible here, since a much larger clone lies one base away. Here the CDR3 omits its conserved ending phenylalanine or tryptophan, so a read error is the likely source. The chain recombines TRBV7-2 with TRBJ2-5; 7 positions match TRBD1. Germline lookup yields CDR1 SGHTA and CDR2 FQGNSA. The CDR3 contains 16 residues. The V and J ends lost 5 bases and 5 bases, in that order; junction bases with no gene match: 14. The CDR3 sequence is CASSREVQGTRETQYL. CDR3 DNA: TGTGCCAGCAGCAGAGAAGTACAGGGGACGAGGGAGACCCAGTACCTC.

The J gene is TRBJ1-1, the V gene TRBV19, with 9 nucleotides matching TRBD1. Germline values: CDR1 LNHDA, CDR2 SQIVND (reference sequence). The CDR3 covers 17 residues. V gave up 1 base and J gave up 0 bases; unmatched junction bases: 6. For the CDR3, the DNA is TGTGCCAGTAGTATAGGGACAGGGGACGGGATGAACACTGAAGCTTTCTTT. Translated: CASSIGTGDGMNTEAFF. The complete variable domain, with remaining parts taken from reference TRBV19 and TRBJ1-1, reads DGGITQSPKYLFRKEGQNVTLSCEQNLNHDAMYWYRQDPGQGLRLIYYSQIVNDFQKGDIAEGYSVSREKKESFPLTVTSAQKNPTAFYLCASSIGTGDGMNTEAFFGQGTRLTVV.

In its sample, this clonotype was seen a few times. This rearrangement joins TRBV6-1 to TRBJ2-1, with D perhaps TRBD2 (5 bases). The CDR3 has 14 amino acids. CDR1 and CDR2 from the germline V gene are MNHNS and SASEGT. V lost 5 bases to trimming and J lost 5 bases, with 13 bases between them. CDR3 DNA sequence: TGTGCCAGCAGTCAGCTAGCTCCCCACAATGAGCAGTTCTTC. Its translation is CASSQLAPHNEQFF.

This clonotype has only one observation. A read error may explain this, as a much larger clone is one base away. The chain recombines TRBV11-2 with TRBJ2-5; D gene uncertain. The germline gives CDR1 SGHAT, CDR2 FQNNGV. The CDR3 covers 14 residues. The CDR3 is CVSAKARAQETQYF. In nucleotides, the CDR3 is TGTGTCAGCGCCAAAGCCCGGGCACAAGAGACCCAGTACTTC.

As to this clonotype: This likely stems from a read error, as it lies one base from a far larger clone. The chain joins TRBV7-2 to TRBJ1-6; no reliable D call. CDR3 length: 14 amino acids. Germline V gives CDR1 SGHTA, CDR2 FQGNSA. CDR3 coding DNA: TGTGCCGGCAGCTACGCACCCGGGGATTCACCCCTCCACTTT. This gives the protein CAGSYAPGDSPLHF.

This clonotype has at least ten counts. The chain combines TRBV28 with TRBJ1-1; 10 bases match TRBD1. Germline loops: CDR1 MDHEN, CDR2 SYDVKM. V shed 2 bases and J 0 bases; nucleotides not matched to a gene: 6. The CDR3 spans 17 residues. The CDR3 sequence: CASSLTGTGEMNTEAFF. The CDR3, as DNA: TGTGCCAGCAGTTTAACCGGGACAGGGGAAATGAACACTGAAGCTTTCTTT.

This clonotype was seen many times. The chain links TRBV2 to TRBJ2-5; tentatively, D is TRBD2 (7 bases). CDR1 is SNHLY and CDR2 is FYNNEI in the germline V gene. This CDR3 has 13 amino acids. V was trimmed by 7 bases and J by 2 bases, leaving 11 bases between them. CDR3 loop: CASIGGRQETQYF. CDR3 sequence (DNA): TGTGCCAGCATCGGGGGGCGGCAAGAGACCCAGTACTTC.

This clonotype has at least ten counts. The chain has TRBV29-1 and TRBJ2-3; 8 nucleotides match TRBD2. The CDR3 sequence is 14 residues long. After removal of 1 base from V and 4 bases from J, the junction contained 4 bases not matched to a gene. Per the germline V gene, CDR1 is SQVTM and CDR2 is ANQGSEA. DNA of the CDR3: TGCAGCGTTGAAGCCGGGGGGGTAGCAGATACGCAGTATTTT. It translates to CSVEAGGVADTQYF.